A single sample gave rise to the 27 T cell receptor beta chains below, sequenced in a study of beta chain features in type 1 diabetes. The study's findings and limits: Significant though moderate, a shortening of TCRB CDR3s appeared in all four CD4+ subsets of Type 1 diabetes patients.

Sequenced material consisted of expressed TCRB transcripts (all of the isolated RNA was reverse transcribed). This table comes from immunoSEQ multiplex PCR, and its TCRdb copy is limited to in-frame clones, with some not included. The table lists roughly 400,000 clones, roughly 9.8% of them singletons. Antigens for these TCRs are unknown. The specimen was central memory CD4+ T cells from blood. The receptors here all came from a man aged 25-45 years with type 1 diabetes.

As concerns this clone: One junction end does not reproduce the germline sequence, and a read error may be involved. This chain joins TRBV5-1 and TRBJ2-3; 7 bases align to TRBD1. Germline V gene lookup returns CDR1 SGHRS and CDR2 YFSETQ. CDR3 length: 15 residues. The CDR3 nucleotides are TGCGCCAGCAGCTGGGGACAGAGCCTCACAAATACGCAGTATTTT. Its translation is CASSWGQSLTNTQYF. The full variable domain, its missing parts supplied by reference TRBV5-1 and TRBJ2-3, is KAGVTQTPRYLIKTRGQQVTLSCSPISGHRSVSWYQQTPGQGLQFLFEYFSETQRNKGNFPGRFSGRQFSNSRSEMNVSTLELGDSALYLCASSWGQSLTNTQYFGPGTRLTVL.

This clone was counted between two and nine times. V gene TRBV30 combines with J gene TRBJ1-4, with unresolved D. CDR3 length equals 14 residues. V lost 0 bases, J lost 4 bases, and 9 bases lay in between. CDR1 and CDR2 (germline): GTSNPN, SVGIG (reference sequence). The CDR3 region is CAWSVKQSNEKLFF. The CDR3 bases are TGTGCCTGGAGTGTAAAACAGAGTAATGAAAAACTGTTTTTT.

This chain uses TRBV4-2 with TRBJ2-7, with 8 bases lining up with TRBD1. Germline CDR1 and CDR2: LGHNA and YNFKEQ. Losses at the gene ends were 1 base for V and 4 bases for J; bases not matched to a gene: 9. This CDR3 has 16 residues. CDR3 nucleotides: TGTGCCAGCAGCCAAGTTGAAGGACAGGGACATTACGAGCAGTACTTC. This codes for CASSQVEGQGHYEQYF.

This clone appeared a few times. The chain employs TRBV10-3 and TRBJ2-7, with 7 bases that match TRBD2. Germline V gives CDR1 ENHRY, CDR2 SYGVKD. The CDR3 is 11 amino acids. With 10 bases clipped from V and 3 bases from J, the junction kept 3 bases outside the gene matches. The CDR3: CATSGNYEQYF. CDR3 coding DNA: TGTGCCACGAGCGGGAACTACGAGCAGTACTTC.

V usage is TRBV5-1 and J usage is TRBJ2-6; D is unclear. V lost 6 bases to trimming and J lost 0 bases, with 4 bases between them. Germline CDR1 and CDR2: SGHRS and YFSETQ. This CDR3 region has 13 residues. The CDR3 bases are TGCGCCAGCACGATCTCTGGGGCCAACGTCCTGACTTTC. Translation gives CASTISGANVLTF.

J is TRBJ1-4 and V is TRBV5-1, with TRBD1 as a possible D gene (6 bases). Germline V CDR1 and CDR2: SGHRS, YFSETQ. This CDR3 has 15 residues. Trimming left V 4 bases short and J 8 bases short, with 18 bases between. The CDR3 DNA is TGCGCCAGCAGCCCGGTGCCGGGGGGCGACGAAAAACTGTTTTTT. Translated, it gives CASSPVPGGDEKLFF.

This clone appeared a few times. The chain recombines TRBV28 with TRBJ2-3; D possibly corresponds to TRBD2 (6 bases). V was pared by 3 bases and J by 0 bases, with 10 bases between. The length of the CDR3 is 15 residues. CDR1 is MDHEN and CDR2 is SYDVKM in the germline V gene. CDR3: CASSFGGTSTDTQYF. CDR3 bases: TGTGCCAGCAGTTTTGGCGGGACTAGCACAGATACGCAGTATTTT.

This chain links TRBV5-4 with TRBJ2-5; D gene ambiguous. V lost 1 base and J 5 bases, leaving 12 bases between the germline ends. Germline CDR1 and CDR2: SGHNT and YYREEE (reference sequence). The length of the CDR3 is 14 residues. The CDR3 nucleotides read TGTGCCAGCAGCTTGAAACAGCCTTCGGAGACCCAGTACTTC. Translating it yields CASSLKQPSETQYF.

The chain employs TRBV28 and TRBJ2-1; D is possibly TRBD1 (6 bases). From germline, CDR1 is MDHEN and CDR2 SYDVKM. V lost 6 bases and J lost 3, with 18 bases in between. The CDR3 consists of 16 residues. This CDR3 reads CASRSRGTLFYNEQFF. Written as DNA, the CDR3 is TGTGCCAGCAGGTCCAGGGGCACCCTTTTCTACAATGAGCAGTTCTTC.

This rearrangement joins TRBV2 to TRBJ1-3, with D tentatively TRBD1 (5 bases). Germline V gene data show CDR1 as SNHLY and CDR2 as FYNNEI. V was shortened by 7 bases and J by 4 bases, with 17 bases between the two germline ends. The CDR3 length is 15 residues. The CDR3 DNA is TGTGCCAGCACCCCTCAACAGGTTTTCGGAAACACCATATATTTT. The encoded protein is CASTPQQVFGNTIYF.

The table lists this clone with a few counts. The rearrangement uses TRBV19 and TRBJ2-7; D call uncertain. Germline values: CDR1 LNHDA, CDR2 SQIVND (reference sequence). The length of the CDR3 is 13 residues. V lost 3 bases and J 1 base, leaving 7 bases between the germline ends. The CDR3 reads CASSIRQSYEQYF. Written as DNA, the CDR3 is TGTGCCAGTAGTATCCGGCAGTCCTACGAGCAGTACTTC.

This clone was picked up many times. The rearrangement joins TRBV4-2 to TRBJ2-1, with 8 bases matching TRBD2. The V and J ends lost 3 bases and 13 bases, in that order; junction bases with no gene match: 20. Germline V gene lookup returns CDR1 LGHNA and CDR2 YNFKEQ. The CDR3 loop spans 17 amino acids. CDR3 nucleotide sequence: TGTGCCAGCAGCCATTCGATAGGGCGGGAGGTCGGCAATGGACAGTTCTTC. It yields the protein CASSHSIGREVGNGQFF.

This clone was seen more than once but under ten times. Here the CDR3 reads CASSLAKLGGATGELFF. CDR3 nucleotide sequence: TGTGCCAGCAGCTTGGCGAAGCTCGGGGGGGCAACCGGGGAGCTGTTTTTT. V and J are TRBV5-4 and TRBJ2-2; 8 bases are shared with TRBD2. V shed 0 bases and J 5 bases; nucleotides not matched to a gene: 9. CDR3 length: 17 residues. Germline CDR1 and CDR2: SGHNT and YYREEE (reference sequence).

The gene calls are TRBV9 and TRBJ1-1; D uncertain. The CDR3 has 14 residues. The germline V and J ends were trimmed by 3 bases and 4 bases, with 13 bases remaining between them. From germline, CDR1 is SGDLS and CDR2 YYNGEE. The CDR3 DNA reads TGTGCCAGCAGCGGTGGGAGGGCGAGCACTGAAGCTTTCTTT. Translation gives CASSGGRASTEAFF.

The V and J genes are TRBV7-6 and TRBJ2-3, with D perhaps matching TRBD2 (6 bases). This CDR3 comprises 17 residues. In germline, CDR1 is SGHVS, CDR2 FNYEAQ. Trimming removed 5 bases at V and 0 bases at J, with 18 bases between. CDR3 protein: CASSPVTSGASTDTQYF. CDR3 sequence (DNA): TGTGCCAGCAGCCCGGTGACTAGTGGGGCTAGCACAGATACGCAGTATTTT.

This sequence joins TRBV6-1 and TRBJ1-2, with a weak D call TRBD1 (5 bases). The CDR3 totals 11 residues. CDR1 and CDR2 (germline): MNHNS, SASEGT. V shed 6 bases and J shed 8 bases, with 10 bases lying between them. The DNA for the CDR3 is TGTGCCAGCAGAGCAAGGGACGGCTACACCTTC. Protein product: CASRARDGYTF.

This clone was found many times. The V call is TRBV28, the J call TRBJ2-7; D not resolved. The V gene lost 6 bases and the J gene lost 4 bases, with 13 bases spanning the gap. Germline V gene data show CDR1 as MDHEN and CDR2 as SYDVKM. This CDR3 has 13 amino acids. The CDR3 protein is CASRPTHIYEQYF. The CDR3 region has the DNA TGTGCCAGCAGGCCCACTCACATATACGAGCAGTACTTC.

The chain is built from TRBV19 and TRBJ1-2; D may be TRBD1 (5 bases). V dropped 4 bases and J dropped 2 bases, with 14 bases sitting between them. The V gene's germline CDR1 is LNHDA and CDR2 SQIVND (reference sequence). CDR3 length: 15 residues. The CDR3 DNA reads as TGTGCCAGTAGTACCGGGGGGACGGAGAACTATGGCTACACCTTC. It specifies CASSTGGTENYGYTF.

The chain links TRBV6-5 to TRBJ1-2, with D unresolved. The V gene's germline CDR1 is MNHEY and CDR2 SVGAGI. This CDR3 comprises 13 residues. V shed 6 bases and J shed 2 bases, with 10 bases lying between them. The CDR3 bases are TGTGCCAGCAGCTTCGACGGGAACTATGGCTACACCTTC. Translated: CASSFDGNYGYTF.

This clone showed up many times. The rearrangement uses TRBV10-3 and TRBJ2-7; 7 bases match TRBD1. Germline CDR1 and CDR2: ENHRY and SYGVKD. V shed 3 bases, J shed 2 bases, and the junction held 7 bases outside the gene matches. CDR3 size: 15 residues. The CDR3: CAISDPDRVPYEQYF. CDR3 coding DNA: TGTGCCATCAGTGACCCCGACAGGGTCCCCTACGAGCAGTACTTC.

This sequence joins TRBV6-1 and TRBJ2-7; the D is unclear. The germline CDR1 and CDR2 sequences are MNHNS and SASEGT. The CDR3 is 11 residues long. Trimming removed 8 bases at V and 5 bases at J, with 10 bases between. The CDR3 DNA reads as TGTGCCAGCCTCCTAAGCGACGAGCAGTACTTC. It translates to CASLLSDEQYF.

The chain has TRBV5-1 and TRBJ2-7; 10 bases are a match to TRBD1. Germline loops: CDR1 SGHRS, CDR2 YFSETQ. The CDR3 spans 15 residues. With 4 bases clipped from V and 2 bases from J, the junction kept 6 bases outside the gene matches. DNA of the CDR3: TGCGCCAGCAGCGTAGGGGACAGGGGCACCTACGAGCAGTACTTC. Translated, it gives CASSVGDRGTYEQYF.

This clone was seen a few times. The genes are TRBV11-2 and TRBJ2-1; a possible D gene is TRBD2 (6 bases). CDR1 SGHAT and CDR2 FQNNGV come from the germline V gene. The germline V and J ends were trimmed by 5 bases and 8 bases, with 10 bases remaining between them. The CDR3 spans 12 residues. Written as DNA, the CDR3 is TGTGCCAGCAGCATTGGAGGGGATGAGCAGTTCTTC. This codes for CASSIGGDEQFF.

This clone was observed a few times. This chain uses TRBV5-4 with TRBJ1-2, with TRBD1 as a possible D gene (5 bases). Trimming took off 4 bases at V and 8 bases at J, with 15 bases between the two ends. The V gene's germline CDR1 is SGHNT and CDR2 YYREEE (reference sequence). This CDR3 is 13 amino acids long. CDR3: CASSVRGPMGYTF. CDR3 DNA: TGTGCCAGCAGCGTCCGGGGCCCTATGGGCTACACCTTC. Full variable domain (remainder filled in from reference TRBV5-4 and TRBJ1-2): ETGVTQSPTHLIKTRGQQVTLRCSSQSGHNTVSWYQQALGQGPQFIFQYYREEENGRGNFPPRFSGLQFPNYSSELNVNALELDDSALYLCASSVRGPMGYTFGSGTRLTVV.

The chain couples TRBV29-1 to TRBJ2-2, with 11 bases aligning to TRBD1. J gave up 4 bases and V 3 bases, and 1 base lay outside the gene matches. The CDR3 is 14 amino acids. The germline V gene encodes CDR1 SQVTM and CDR2 ANQGSEA. DNA for the CDR3: TGCAGCGTTGAGGGGACAGGGGGCACCGGGGAGCTGTTTTTT. Its protein is CSVEGTGGTGELFF.

The V gene is TRBV4-2, the J gene TRBJ1-4; tentatively, D is TRBD1 (5 bases). CDR3 size: 16 residues. CDR1 is LGHNA, CDR2 YNFKEQ, per germline. Trimming shortened V by 0 bases and J by 7 bases, and 15 bases separated the two germline ends. The CDR3 is CASSQDPRAGAEKLFF. The CDR3 DNA reads TGTGCCAGCAGCCAAGATCCCAGGGCTGGAGCTGAAAAACTGTTTTTT.

CDR3: CASLGLEPGLISSYNEQFF. CDR3 sequence (DNA): TGTGCCAGCCTTGGGCTCGAACCGGGACTCATTAGCTCCTACAATGAGCAGTTCTTC. The chain has TRBV28 and TRBJ2-1; D may be TRBD2 (6 bases). Germline CDR1 and CDR2: MDHEN and SYDVKM. CDR3 length: 19 amino acids. Trimming took 8 bases from V and 0 from J, leaving 26 bases between them.